The 21 T cell receptor beta chains in this list originate from one sample, sequenced in a study of blood T cells in healthy people across ages. The use of a sample-barcoded 5' primer and a J-beta primer mix characterized a second PCR of about 7 to 12 cycles. TCRdb re-derived calls from the 5' RACE reads in MiXCR, one entry per CDR3 protein. This sample has roughly 900,000 distinct CDR3 sequences, with around 48% found just once. Input material: blood. All receptors come from a man in his thirties or forties in good health.

This clonotype was observed a few times. The CDR3 nucleotides are TGTGCCAGCAGCTCTACATGGTTGGAACAGCCCCAGCATTTT. Its protein product is CASSSTWLEQPQHF. The chain links TRBV12-3 or TRBV12-4 to TRBJ1-5; D not resolved. The CDR3 spans 14 residues. V lost 6 bases and J lost 7, with 16 bases in between.

The chain recombines TRBV9 with TRBJ2-6, with D possibly matching TRBD1 (6 bases). The V end lost 0 bases, the J end lost 1 base, and 17 bases lay between the germline ends. CDR3 length equals 19 residues. Per the germline V gene, CDR1 is SGDLS and CDR2 is YYNGEE. CDR3 region: CASSVALQGPGSGANVLTF. CDR3 bases: TGTGCCAGCAGCGTAGCCCTACAGGGCCCGGGATCTGGGGCCAACGTCCTGACTTTC.

The chain uses TRBV20-1 and TRBJ1-1, with 8 nucleotides matching TRBD1. This CDR3 region has 16 residues. Per the germline V gene, CDR1 is DFQATT and CDR2 is SNEGSKA (reference sequence). The trim removed 1 base at V and 0 bases at J, leaving 7 bases unmatched. The CDR3 protein is CSARVGQGALNTEAFF. In nucleotides, the CDR3 is TGCAGTGCTAGAGTGGGGCAGGGGGCTTTGAACACTGAAGCTTTCTTT.

The rearrangement uses TRBV4-3 and TRBJ1-1; D uncertain. Germline values: CDR1 LGHNA, CDR2 YSLEER. The germline V and J ends were trimmed by 0 bases and 4 bases, with 9 bases remaining between them. The CDR3 is 14 residues long. CDR3 nucleotides: TGCGCCAGCAGCCAAGAGCCCGGCGCCACTGAAGCTTTCTTT. It encodes CASSQEPGATEAFF.

The rearrangement joins TRBV11-1 to TRBJ2-1; TRBD1 matches 9 bases. The germline gives CDR1 SGHAT, CDR2 FQDESV (reference sequence). J lost 7 bases, V lost 1 base, and 11 bases had no gene match. The CDR3 has 17 residues. The CDR3 nucleotides read TGTGCCAGCAGCTTAGAGACCGGGACAGGGTCATCGAATGAGCAGTTCTTC. Residues: CASSLETGTGSSNEQFF. The full variable domain, its missing parts supplied by reference TRBV11-1 and TRBJ2-1, is EAEVAQSPRYKITEKSQAVAFWCDPISGHATLYWYRQILGQGPELLVQFQDESVVDDSQLPKDRFSAERLKGVDSTLKIQPAELGDSAMYLCASSLETGTGSSNEQFFGPGTRLTVL.

This rearrangement joins TRBV5-1 to TRBJ2-7, with TRBD1 matching 9 bases. Germline V gives CDR1 SGHRS, CDR2 YFSETQ. The CDR3 totals 15 residues. Unmatched junction bases numbered 9, after V lost 4 bases and J lost 4 bases. CDR3: CASSVGTGSKYEQYF. The DNA of the CDR3 is TGCGCCAGCAGCGTCGGGACAGGGAGTAAATACGAGCAGTACTTC.

This chain joins TRBV7-2 and TRBJ2-4; 10 bases are a match to TRBD1. Trimming at V came to 3 bases and at J to 3 bases, leaving 5 bases not matched to a gene. The germline V gene has CDR1 SGHTA and CDR2 FQGNSA. This CDR3 spans 16 amino acids. The chain's CDR3 is CASSFKTGGSKNIQYF. CDR3 sequence (DNA): TGTGCCAGCAGCTTCAAGACAGGGGGCAGCAAAAACATTCAGTACTTC. The variable domain in full, with the rest retrieved from reference TRBV7-2 and TRBJ2-4, is GAGVSQSPSNKVTEKGKDVELRCDPISGHTALYWYRQSLGQGLEFLIYFQGNSAPDKSGLPSDRFSAERTGGSVSTLTIQRTQQEDSAVYLCASSFKTGGSKNIQYFGAGTRLSVL.

The rearrangement joins TRBV28 to TRBJ1-2; TRBD1 might be the D (5 bases). The CDR3 loop spans 16 amino acids. CDR1 and CDR2 from the germline V gene are MDHEN and SYDVKM. Trimming took 4 bases from V and 4 from J, leaving 19 bases between them. The CDR3 here is CASSSNLRGRGYGYTF. CDR3 nucleotide sequence: TGTGCCAGCAGTTCGAATCTCCGAGGAAGGGGCTATGGCTACACCTTC.

The chain links TRBV7-2 to TRBJ2-3, with TRBD2 identical over 7 bases. This CDR3 has 15 residues. CDR1 SGHTA and CDR2 FQGNSA come from the germline V gene. J lost 3 bases, V lost 6 bases, and 9 bases had no gene match. CDR3 residues: CASRLSGVRTDTQYF. CDR3 nucleotide sequence: TGTGCCAGCAGACTAAGCGGGGTTAGGACAGATACGCAGTATTTT.

There are a few counts of this clonotype. The V and J genes are TRBV4-2 and TRBJ2-3; 10 nucleotides line up with TRBD2. The germline CDR1 and CDR2 sequences are LGHNA and YNFKEQ. The CDR3 runs to 16 residues. V lost 1 base to trimming and J lost 4 bases; unmatched junction nucleotides: 5. CDR3 nucleotide sequence: TGTGCCAGCAGCCAAGCACTAGCGGGGCTGGCAGATACGCAGTATTTT. Amino acid sequence: CASSQALAGLADTQYF.

The chain has TRBV7-2 and TRBJ2-1, with 11 bases fitting TRBD2. Germline CDR1 is SGHTA and CDR2 is FQGNSA. J gave up 2 bases and V 0 bases, and 6 bases lay outside the gene matches. The CDR3 consists of 18 residues. In nucleotides, the CDR3 is TGTGCCAGCAGCTTAGCGGCTAGCGGGGGGTCGACCTACAATGAGCAGTTCTTC. Translated, it gives CASSLAASGGSTYNEQFF.

Only a few counts were recorded for this clonotype. The chain recombines TRBV11-2 with TRBJ2-5; the D gene is possibly TRBD2 (7 bases). V lost 4 bases to trimming and J lost 4 bases, with 22 bases between them. This CDR3 has 17 amino acids. CDR1 and CDR2 from the germline V gene are SGHAT and FQNNGV. CDR3 region: CASSSPIWGGASETQYF. CDR3 sequence (DNA): TGTGCCAGCAGCTCCCCTATATGGGGGGGGGCTTCAGAGACCCAGTACTTC.

As regards this clonotype: An end of the junction does not agree with germline; a read error may underlie this. The chain uses TRBV28 and TRBJ2-4; no clear D. CDR3 length equals 14 residues. Germline CDR1 is MDHEN and CDR2 is SYDVKM. CDR3 DNA sequence: TGTGCCAACAGTCTGGAGATAGCCAAAAACATTCAGTACTTC. Protein sequence: CANSLEIAKNIQYF.

The rearrangement links TRBV25-1 to TRBJ2-5; 16 nucleotides match TRBD2. J was trimmed by 4 bases and V by 4 bases; bases with no gene match: 6. This CDR3 region has 17 residues. The germline CDR1 and CDR2 sequences are MGHDK and SYGVNS. CDR3 region: CASSVGTSGGVRETQYF. CDR3 nucleotides: TGTGCCAGCAGTGTAGGGACTAGCGGGGGGGTGCGAGAGACCCAGTACTTC.

The V gene is TRBV20-1, the J gene TRBJ2-1; 12 positions match TRBD1. Germline V lookup: CDR1 DFQATT, CDR2 SNEGSKA (reference sequence). Trimming took 5 bases from V and 6 from J; bases not matched to a gene: 5. The CDR3 extends over 14 amino acids. The CDR3 region is CSAPGQGAANEQFF. CDR3 DNA sequence: TGCAGTGCTCCGGGACAGGGGGCGGCCAATGAGCAGTTCTTC.

The chain couples TRBV20-1 to TRBJ1-2, with TRBD1 matching over 11 bases. The CDR3 is 15 residues long. Germline V gene data show CDR1 as DFQATT and CDR2 as SNEGSKA (reference sequence). V gave up 2 bases and J gave up 9 bases; unmatched junction bases: 11. As DNA, the CDR3 is TGCAGTGCTAGATTGGACAGGGGGCACCGTAAGAGCTACACCTTC. Its translation: CSARLDRGHRKSYTF.

This clonotype was recorded a few times. The chain recombines TRBV3-1 with TRBJ1-5; no clear D gene. The CDR3 runs 13 residues. The germline V gene encodes CDR1 LGHDT and CDR2 YNNKEL (reference sequence). V was cut by 1 base and J by 7 bases, with 8 bases left in between. The CDR3 region is CASSQGRLQPQHF. CDR3 DNA: TGTGCCAGCAGCCAAGGCCGTCTGCAGCCCCAGCATTTT.

This clonotype was found a few times. The chain combines TRBV7-2 with TRBJ2-3, with a tentative D call TRBD2 (7 bases). This CDR3 is 17 amino acids long. The germline gives CDR1 SGHTA, CDR2 FQGNSA. V lost 0 bases and J 8 bases, leaving 21 bases between the germline ends. The CDR3 loop is CASSLAWRGRWDSTQYF. The CDR3 coding sequence is TGTGCCAGCAGCTTAGCCTGGCGGGGGCGATGGGATTCTACGCAGTATTTT.

As for this clonotype: The germline gene is not matched at one end of the junction; a read error may be the cause. The chain combines TRBV12-3 or TRBV12-4 with TRBJ2-7; possible D gene TRBD2, 6 bases. CDR3 length: 15 residues. The CDR3 DNA is TGTGCCAGCAGGTTAGGAGGTGGGGGGTCATACGAGCAGTACTTC. This codes for CASRLGGGGSYEQYF.

The chain links TRBV5-8 to TRBJ1-5; no clear D gene. The V gene's germline CDR1 is SGHTS and CDR2 YDEGEE. V was shortened by 5 bases and J by 7 bases, with 13 bases between the two germline ends. The CDR3 covers 13 residues. The CDR3 here is CASRVEMGQPQHF. For the CDR3, the DNA is TGTGCCAGCAGAGTGGAGATGGGGCAGCCCCAGCATTTT.

This clonotype was counted between two and nine times. V gene TRBV28 combines with J gene TRBJ1-2, with D possibly TRBD1 on 6 matching bases. Germline CDR1 and CDR2: MDHEN and SYDVKM. This CDR3 is 15 amino acids long. Trimming stripped 3 bases from V and 2 bases from J, with 13 bases between. CDR3 nucleotides: TGTGCCAGCAGTTTTTCCCAGGGGTCCAACTATGGCTACACCTTC. It specifies CASSFSQGSNYGYTF.